This note documents a single T cell receptor beta chain sequence. In its sample, this clone was seen a few times. Its antigen specificity is not known. It has no much larger one-base neighbor in the sample; base qualities were not kept. Inclusive of the bounding cysteine and phenylalanine, the CDR3 is 12 residues long. The retained sequence is limited to the CDR3, 36 bases, with the frame set at the first base. The data belong to a study of cytotoxic CD8 clonotypes in ibrutinib-treated CLL (dated by TCRdb to the early 2020s). General notes on the study: The cohort included roughly 15 treatment-naive and ten to eleven relapsed/refractory patients; 17 to 18 were IGHV unmutated. Partial responses were observed in roughly 24 patients and complete responses in 2; after a median follow-up of 68 months, remission was maintained in around 14 patients and progression was observed in 12. Samples at response were collected after a median of 12 months of treatment, with a range of about 6 to 36 months. On average, each sample had a few hundred thousand productive templates and about 89,000 productive rearrangements. Longitudinal samples were obtainable from about 30% of the roughly 90 participants in the trial. Cryopreserved peripheral blood mononuclear cells were collected at three points: before therapy, at response, and at either sustained remission or disease progression. Every sample from remission and from progressive disease was obtained while the patients were still on ibrutinib.

Overall results and qualifications from the work: Sampling times were not matched between sustained-remission and progressing patients, and lymph node repertoires were not studied. Clonality rose at ibrutinib response, remained stable during sustained remission, and dropped back toward baseline at progression. Baseline clonality was found to be higher than that of age-matched healthy donors and was strongly correlated with circulating CD8+ T-cell counts. Public clonotypes were found to be uncommon and were observed to contract or remain stable during treatment; the increase in clonality was shown to reflect expansion of private clonotypes at ibrutinib response.

Reading the label with the study, this specimen's time point is: 12 months on ibrutinib. Approximately 2 micrograms of genomic DNA were extracted from cryopreserved PBMCs for TCR beta library preparation. Longitudinal blood samples from CLL patients receiving ibrutinib monotherapy were subjected to high-throughput TCR beta sequencing. Patients were enrolled in a phase 2 open-label single-center ibrutinib monotherapy trial. Each clonotype received, on average, approximately 9.9x coverage in deep resolution sequencing performed on a MiSeq, where the target depth lay between 1 in 1 million and 1 in 200,000 T cells. The immunoSEQ hsTCRB Kit was used to generate the TCR beta libraries. Per the source publication's procedure: The data were analyzed with ImmunoSEQ Analyzer and ImmunoSEQ Data Assistant, and V, D and J gene assignments followed IMGT definitions. Clonality, which ranges from 0 to 1, was calculated by subtracting the normalized Shannon entropy of productive rearrangement frequencies from one. Public clonotype analysis was restricted to overrepresented clonotypes comprising at least 0.05% of each patient's repertoire. About a dozen repertoires from age-matched healthy donors, obtained from immuneACCESS, served as clonality controls. TCRdb took this table from immuneACCESS and kept in-frame rearrangements with V and J called. Such tables lack part of the clones; where checked against another copy, unresolved V genes explain under half of the gap, and the rest is unexplained. V, J and clone size reflect that table, while D and trimming were determined from the DNA. Within this sample are approximately 190,000 clones, with roughly 65% of them counted one time only. The ten largest clones take up about 6.4% of the sample.

Here the sequenced sample was PBMCs, taken after 12 months of ibrutinib treatment. This sequence originates from a human donor with chronic lymphocytic leukemia. This chain joins TRBV21-1 to TRBJ2-3; TRBD1 reflects the table's D call only, with no check against the DNA. TRBV21-1 is a pseudogene segment. The CDR3 protein sequence reads: CASSKLSGTQYF. The nucleotide sequence reads as follows: TGTGCCAGCAGCAAGTTGTCAGGTACGCAGTATTTT.